The 15 T cell receptor beta chains reported below all come from one sample, sequenced in a study of cytomegalovirus exposure and HLA in healthy donors. This PCR relied on a set of 60 Vbeta primers and 13 Jbeta primers. Using immunoSEQ multiplex PCR, the repertoire was profiled, and TCRdb retains in-frame clones only, with some absent. Its clone listing holds 130,000 to 150,000 clones. Material for sequencing was PBMCs. Every receptor here comes from a woman aged 50 to 65 in good health and CMV-seronegative.

The rearrangement links TRBV5-1 to TRBJ2-5; 7 bases line up with TRBD1. The better agreement between TRBJ2-7 and the DNA end casts doubt on the J call. This CDR3 region has 13 residues. Per the germline V gene, CDR1 is SGHRS and CDR2 is YFSETQ. CDR3: CASSLGGPYEQYF. CDR3 sequence (DNA): TGCGCCAGCAGCTTAGGGGGCCCCTACGAGCAGTACTTC.

The chain uses TRBV28 and TRBJ1-1, with 8 bases identical to TRBD1. V gave up 11 bases and J gave up 0 bases; unmatched junction bases: 14. CDR3 length: 16 residues. Germline loops: CDR1 MDHEN, CDR2 SYDVKM. CDR3 nucleotides: TGTGCCGGACAGACCAGGACAGGGAGTATGAACACTGAAGCTTTCTTT. Its protein product is CAGQTRTGSMNTEAFF.

The chain recombines TRBV9 with TRBJ2-1, with 7 bases identical to TRBD1. Germline CDR1 SGDLS, CDR2 YYNGEE. The CDR3 extends over 14 amino acids. Unmatched junction bases numbered 2, after V lost 3 bases and J lost 2 bases. CDR3 loop: CASSDGTAYNEQFF. The DNA for the CDR3 is TGTGCCAGCAGCGACGGGACAGCCTACAATGAGCAGTTCTTC.

V and J are TRBV19 and TRBJ1-1; 7 nucleotides agree with TRBD1. Germline trimming cut 2 bases from V and 5 bases from J; bases unmatched to any gene: 2. Germline assignment: CDR1 LNHDA and CDR2 SQIVND (reference sequence). The CDR3 runs to 13 residues. CDR3 DNA sequence: TGTGCCAGTAGTATATGGGGACAGACTGAAGCTTTCTTT. Protein product: CASSIWGQTEAFF. The variable domain in full, with the rest retrieved from reference TRBV19 and TRBJ1-1, is DGGITQSPKYLFRKEGQNVTLSCEQNLNHDAMYWYRQDPGQGLRLIYYSQIVNDFQKGDIAEGYSVSREKKESFPLTVTSAQKNPTAFYLCASSIWGQTEAFFGQGTRLTVV.

The chain couples TRBV4-2 to TRBJ1-2; D is perhaps TRBD1 (5 bases). Germline V CDR1 and CDR2: LGHNA, YNFKEQ. This CDR3 is built from 14 residues. V was pared by 4 bases and J by 4 bases, with 13 bases between. CDR3 loop: CASSPTRQSYGYTF. CDR3 coding DNA: TGTGCCAGCAGCCCCACACGACAGTCCTATGGCTACACCTTC.

The rearrangement uses TRBV14 and TRBJ1-2; 10 bases match TRBD1. The trim removed 4 bases at V and 8 bases at J, leaving 10 bases unmatched. The CDR3 is 15 residues long. Germline V gene data show CDR1 as SGHDN and CDR2 as FVKESK. The CDR3 region is CASSPWTGGFWGYTF. The CDR3 DNA reads TGTGCCAGCAGCCCGTGGACAGGGGGGTTCTGGGGCTACACCTTC.

The J gene is TRBJ2-1, the V gene TRBV5-1; 12 bases match TRBD2. The CDR3 is made up of 16 amino acids. Germline lookup yields CDR1 SGHRS and CDR2 YFSETQ. With 0 bases clipped from V and 8 bases from J, the junction kept 6 bases outside the gene matches. CDR3 sequence reads: CASSLEPGLAGYEQFF. For the CDR3, the DNA is TGCGCCAGCAGCTTGGAACCGGGACTAGCGGGCTATGAGCAGTTCTTC. Looking up the rest from reference TRBV5-1 and TRBJ2-1 gives the full variable domain: KAGVTQTPRYLIKTRGQQVTLSCSPISGHRSVSWYQQTPGQGLQFLFEYFSETQRNKGNFPGRFSGRQFSNSRSEMNVSTLELGDSALYLCASSLEPGLAGYEQFFGPGTRLTVL.

The chain couples TRBV6-1 to TRBJ2-5, with D tentatively TRBD2 (6 bases). The CDR3 totals 13 residues. CDR1 MNHNS and CDR2 SASEGT come from the germline V gene. In nucleotides, the CDR3 is TGTGCGGGGGGAATGCGTCCTCAAGAGACCCAGTACTTC. Translating gives CAGGMRPQETQYF.

The CDR3 loop is CASSHRLAATDNEQFF. The CDR3 nucleotides are TGCGCCAGCAGCCACCGACTAGCGGCCACCGACAATGAGCAGTTCTTC. This chain connects TRBV4-3 to TRBJ2-1; 9 bases match TRBD2. The CDR3 is 16 residues long. V lost 3 bases and J lost 5; bases outside the gene matches: 8. The germline V gene encodes CDR1 LGHNA and CDR2 YSLEER.

The J gene is TRBJ1-4, the V gene TRBV19, with TRBD1 matching 7 bases. Germline V lookup: CDR1 LNHDA, CDR2 SQIVND (reference sequence). The CDR3 covers 13 residues. With V trimmed by 3 bases and J by 12 bases, 7 bases remained unmatched. In DNA, the CDR3 is TGTGCCAGTAGTATCGAACAAGGGACAGAACTGTTTTTT. It translates to CASSIEQGTELFF.

This chain connects TRBV30 to TRBJ2-5; 7 bases align to TRBD1. The J call may be wrong; the DNA end is better matched by TRBJ2-7. Germline lookup yields CDR1 GTSNPN and CDR2 SVGIG (reference sequence). The CDR3 contains 12 residues. CDR3 amino acids: CAWTTGVYEQYF. In DNA, the CDR3 is TGTGCCTGGACCACAGGGGTCTACGAGCAGTACTTC.

This rearrangement joins TRBV25-1 to TRBJ1-5; 9 positions agree with TRBD1. The V gene's germline CDR1 is MGHDK and CDR2 SYGVNS. With V trimmed by 3 bases and J by 6 bases, 9 bases remained unmatched. This CDR3 is built from 16 residues. As DNA, the CDR3 is TGTGCCAGCAGTGACCAGGACAGGGGAGAGGTTCAGCCCCAGCATTTT. Encoded protein: CASSDQDRGEVQPQHF. Combining the CDR3 with reference TRBV25-1 and TRBJ1-5 gives the whole variable domain EADIYQTPRYLVIGTGKKITLECSQTMGHDKMYWYQQDPGMELHLIHYSYGVNSTEKGDLSSESTVSRIRTEHFPLTLESARPSHTSQYLCASSDQDRGEVQPQHFGDGTRLSIL.

The V gene is TRBV4-2, the J gene TRBJ1-2, with unresolved D. V was trimmed by 3 bases and J by 8 bases, leaving 10 bases between them. The germline V gene encodes CDR1 LGHNA and CDR2 YNFKEQ. The CDR3 is made up of 12 amino acids. The CDR3 DNA is TGTGCCAGCAGCCAGGCCCTTAACGGCTACACCTTC. This translates into CASSQALNGYTF.

The chain has TRBV7-6 and TRBJ1-1; D is unclear. The V and J ends lost 2 bases and 5 bases respectively, with 9 bases between them. CDR1 and CDR2 (germline): SGHVS, FNYEAQ. The CDR3 length is 13 residues. CDR3 region: CASSLSHGTEAFF. The CDR3 DNA reads as TGTGCCAGCAGCTTAAGCCACGGTACTGAAGCTTTCTTT.

The V call is TRBV5-1, the J call TRBJ1-1, with D uncertain. This CDR3 is built from 12 residues. Germline V CDR1 and CDR2: SGHRS, YFSETQ. The V gene lost 1 base and the J gene lost 5 bases, with 6 bases spanning the gap. CDR3 amino acids: CASSLPRTEAFF. The CDR3 DNA reads TGCGCCAGCAGCTTGCCCCGGACTGAAGCTTTCTTT.